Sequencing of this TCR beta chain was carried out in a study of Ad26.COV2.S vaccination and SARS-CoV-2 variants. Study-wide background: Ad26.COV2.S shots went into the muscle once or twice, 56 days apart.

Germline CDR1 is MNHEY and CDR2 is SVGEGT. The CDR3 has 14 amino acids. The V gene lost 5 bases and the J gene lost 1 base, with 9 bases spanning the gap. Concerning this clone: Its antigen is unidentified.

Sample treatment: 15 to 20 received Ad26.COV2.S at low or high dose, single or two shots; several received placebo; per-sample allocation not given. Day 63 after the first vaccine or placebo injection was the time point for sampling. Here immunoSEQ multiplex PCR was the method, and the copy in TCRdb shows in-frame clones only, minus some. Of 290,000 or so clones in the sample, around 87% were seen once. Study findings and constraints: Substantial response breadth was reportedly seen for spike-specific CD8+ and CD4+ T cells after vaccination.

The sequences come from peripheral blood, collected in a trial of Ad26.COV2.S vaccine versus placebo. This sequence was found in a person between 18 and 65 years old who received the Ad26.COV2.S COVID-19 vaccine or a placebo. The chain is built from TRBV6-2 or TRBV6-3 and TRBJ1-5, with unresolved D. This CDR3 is CASSPTGSNQPQHF. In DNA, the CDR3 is TGTGCCAGCAGTCCCACGGGGAGCAATCAGCCCCAGCATTTT.